Here is one T cell receptor (beta chain) with its context. What it binds is unknown. Both 60 Vbeta primers and 13 Jbeta primers went into the PCR. TCRdb's copy holds only in-frame clones and misses some; the assay was immunoSEQ multiplex PCR. The data contain tens of thousands of clones, 65% to 80% of them singletons. Donors were nominally healthy when sampled, though unrecorded immune exposures were likely. This specimen belongs to a study of cytomegalovirus exposure and HLA in healthy donors. Study background: Of the donors genotyped, about 390 in all, 75% to 85% fell in the Caucasian-associated ancestry cluster. Points from the study as a whole: Among CMV-associated TCR beta chains, most appeared HLA-restricted in a later analysis. Reported performance of the classifier showed diagnosis of cytomegalovirus status with high specificity and sensitivity.

There are 12 residues in the CDR3. Germline V gene data show CDR1 as SGHRS and CDR2 as YFSETQ. Trimming shortened V by 4 bases and J by 8 bases, and 10 bases separated the two germline ends. The rearrangement uses TRBV5-1 and TRBJ2-1; weak D call: TRBD1 (5 bases). The sample consisted of PBMCs. The receptor was isolated from a woman in her thirties in good health and CMV-seronegative. DNA for the CDR3: TGCGCCAGCAGCGGTGACAGTTATGAGCAGTTCTTC. This encodes CASSGDSYEQFF.